Listed below are T cell receptor beta chains from one sample, sequenced in a study of PD-1 blockade in classical Hodgkin lymphoma. Using immunoSEQ multiplex PCR, the repertoire was profiled, and TCRdb retains in-frame clones only, with some absent. The sample records about 63,000 clones, more than 75% being singletons. The sample in question was peripheral blood mononuclear cells (PBMCs), obtained before the second cycle of nivolumab. The receptors come from a human donor with classical Hodgkin lymphoma. The CDR3 runs from the conserved cysteine through the conserved F or W. Fields, in order: J gene, V gene, clone size, D gene, CDR3 protein, CDR3 DNA. A D gene is named only where the DNA matches it firmly. Clone size is shown for a subset of rows, as once, few, many or a class of expanded clone.

j_call: TRBJ1-5
v_call: TRBV5-1
clone_size: .
d_call: TRBD1
cdr3_aa: CASSLGGTARQPQHF
cdr3_nt: TGCGCCAGCAGCTTGGGGGGGACAGCTCGGCAGCCCCAGCATTTT

j_call: TRBJ1-4
v_call: TRBV5-1
clone_size: once
d_call: TRBD1
cdr3_aa: CASSSGTGREKLFF
cdr3_nt: TGCGCCAGCAGCTCCGGGACAGGGAGGGAAAAACTGTTTTTT

j_call: TRBJ1-3
v_call: TRBV7-6
clone_size: .
d_call: .
cdr3_aa: CASKPDSGNTIYF
cdr3_nt: TGTGCCAGCAAACCGGATTCTGGAAACACCATATATTTT

j_call: TRBJ2-7
v_call: TRBV18
clone_size: once
d_call: TRBD2
cdr3_aa: CASSPPSSGGSYEQYF
cdr3_nt: TGTGCCAGCTCACCACCGTCCAGCGGGGGTTCCTACGAGCAGTACTTC

j_call: TRBJ1-5
v_call: TRBV7-9
clone_size: .
d_call: .
cdr3_aa: CASSTEGNSNQPQHF
cdr3_nt: TGTGCCAGCAGTACGGAGGGAAATAGCAATCAGCCCCAGCATTTT

j_call: TRBJ2-5
v_call: TRBV4-1
clone_size: .
d_call: .
cdr3_aa: CASSQTLGEQVTQYF
cdr3_nt: TGCGCCAGCAGCCAAACTTTAGGGGAACAGGTGACCCAGTACTTC

j_call: TRBJ1-2
v_call: TRBV29-1
clone_size: once
d_call: TRBD1
cdr3_aa: CSAATGGANYGYTF
cdr3_nt: TGCAGCGCTGCCACAGGGGGGGCGAACTATGGCTACACCTTC

j_call: TRBJ1-5
v_call: TRBV5-1
clone_size: .
d_call: TRBD1
cdr3_aa: CASSIDPGGMGGPQHF
cdr3_nt: TGCGCCAGCAGCATAGATCCAGGGGGAATGGGAGGGCCCCAGCATTTT

j_call: TRBJ1-2
v_call: TRBV5-1
clone_size: .
d_call: .
cdr3_aa: CASSLFAGGDGGYTF
cdr3_nt: TGCGCCAGCAGCTTGTTTGCTGGAGGTGACGGTGGCTACACCTTC

j_call: TRBJ1-3
v_call: TRBV5-1
clone_size: once
d_call: .
cdr3_aa: CASRQDSGSGNTIYF
cdr3_nt: TGCGCCAGCAGGCAAGATTCCGGCTCTGGAAACACCATATATTTT

j_call: TRBJ2-7
v_call: TRBV6-6
clone_size: .
d_call: TRBD1
cdr3_aa: CASSYDRAYEQYF
cdr3_nt: TGTGCCAGCAGTTACGACAGGGCCTACGAGCAGTACTTC

j_call: TRBJ2-3
v_call: TRBV14
clone_size: .
d_call: TRBD2
cdr3_aa: CASSPWSGGANTQYF
cdr3_nt: TGTGCCAGCAGCCCCTGGAGCGGGGGGGCGAATACGCAGTATTTT

j_call: TRBJ1-4
v_call: TRBV25-1
clone_size: .
d_call: TRBD1
cdr3_aa: CASSLSGGREKLFF
cdr3_nt: TGTGCCAGCAGCTTATCAGGGGGACGTGAAAAACTGTTTTTT

j_call: TRBJ2-2
v_call: TRBV18
clone_size: .
d_call: .
cdr3_aa: CASSPRKTGELFF
cdr3_nt: TGTGCCAGCTCACCACGGAAAACCGGGGAGCTGTTTTTT

j_call: TRBJ2-1
v_call: TRBV5-1
clone_size: .
d_call: .
cdr3_aa: CASSLEGGSYNEQFF
cdr3_nt: TGCGCCAGCAGCCTGGAAGGTGGATCCTACAATGAGCAGTTCTTC

j_call: TRBJ1-1
v_call: TRBV2
clone_size: .
d_call: .
cdr3_aa: CASKEGSGMGNTEAFF
cdr3_nt: TGTGCCAGCAAGGAGGGGAGTGGGATGGGGAACACTGAAGCTTTCTTT

j_call: TRBJ1-1
v_call: TRBV6-1
clone_size: .
d_call: TRBD1
cdr3_aa: CASSADRVEAFF
cdr3_nt: TGTGCCAGCAGCGCTGACAGGGTTGAAGCTTTCTTT

j_call: TRBJ1-2
v_call: TRBV7-9
clone_size: .
d_call: .
cdr3_aa: CASSISGGSHGYTF
cdr3_nt: TGTGCCAGCAGCATCTCCGGGGGTTCCCATGGCTACACCTTC

j_call: TRBJ1-2
v_call: TRBV25-1
clone_size: .
d_call: .
cdr3_aa: CASADRTSYGYTF
cdr3_nt: TGTGCCAGCGCAGACAGGACCTCCTATGGCTACACCTTC

j_call: TRBJ2-3
v_call: TRBV6-6
clone_size: .
d_call: TRBD2
cdr3_aa: CASTPRRGSTDTQYF
cdr3_nt: TGTGCCAGCACACCCCGGCGGGGGAGCACAGATACGCAGTATTTT

j_call: TRBJ2-1
v_call: TRBV5-8
clone_size: .
d_call: TRBD2
cdr3_aa: CASSLQLVGLAGDNEQFF
cdr3_nt: TGTGCCAGCAGCTTGCAGCTTGTGGGGCTAGCGGGAGACAATGAGCAGTTCTTC

j_call: TRBJ1-1
v_call: TRBV5-1
clone_size: .
d_call: .
cdr3_aa: CASSFQSNTEAFF
cdr3_nt: TGCGCCAGCAGCTTTCAGAGTAACACTGAAGCTTTCTTT

j_call: TRBJ1-4
v_call: TRBV7-9
clone_size: .
d_call: .
cdr3_aa: CASSFGGVFSPELFF
cdr3_nt: TGTGCCAGCAGCTTCGGAGGGGTCTTCTCTCCGGAACTGTTTTTT

j_call: TRBJ2-5
v_call: TRBV5-1
clone_size: .
d_call: .
cdr3_aa: CASSLIGVQETQYF
cdr3_nt: TGCGCCAGCAGCTTGATCGGGGTACAAGAGACCCAGTACTTC

j_call: TRBJ1-5
v_call: TRBV10-2
clone_size: .
d_call: .
cdr3_aa: CASSEQGRNDQPQHF
cdr3_nt: TGCGCCAGCAGCGAGCAAGGACGGAACGATCAGCCCCAGCATTTT

j_call: TRBJ1-1
v_call: TRBV7-2
clone_size: .
d_call: .
cdr3_aa: CASSFSPLQGRMVNTEAFF
cdr3_nt: TGTGCCAGCAGCTTCTCTCCGCTCCAGGGTCGAATGGTGAACACTGAAGCTTTCTTT

j_call: TRBJ2-4
v_call: TRBV6-5
clone_size: .
d_call: .
cdr3_aa: CASSSGAKNIQYF
cdr3_nt: TGTGCCAGCAGTTCAGGGGCCAAAAACATTCAGTACTTC

j_call: TRBJ2-5
v_call: TRBV7-2
clone_size: .
d_call: .
cdr3_aa: CASSPQGFMETQYF
cdr3_nt: TGTGCCAGCAGTCCACAGGGATTCATGGAGACCCAGTACTTC

j_call: TRBJ1-6
v_call: TRBV28
clone_size: .
d_call: TRBD1
cdr3_aa: CASSSRPGQFNNSPLHF
cdr3_nt: TGTGCCAGCAGTTCCCGGCCGGGACAGTTCAATAATTCACCCCTCCACTTT

j_call: TRBJ2-7
v_call: TRBV10-3
clone_size: .
d_call: .
cdr3_aa: CAIKEEGMIYEQYF
cdr3_nt: TGTGCCATCAAGGAGGAGGGGATGATCTACGAGCAGTACTTC

j_call: TRBJ2-1
v_call: TRBV5-1
clone_size: .
d_call: TRBD1
cdr3_aa: CASSSGQATFNEQFF
cdr3_nt: TGCGCCAGCAGCTCTGGACAGGCTACCTTCAATGAGCAGTTCTTC

j_call: TRBJ1-2
v_call: TRBV6-6
clone_size: .
d_call: .
cdr3_aa: CASSSQEVGSGYTF
cdr3_nt: TGTGCCAGCAGTTCCCAGGAAGTCGGATCTGGCTACACCTTC

j_call: TRBJ1-6
v_call: TRBV6-4
clone_size: .
d_call: .
cdr3_aa: CARRTAGSYNSPLHF
cdr3_nt: TGTGCCAGGAGGACAGCCGGGTCCTATAATTCACCCCTCCACTTT

j_call: TRBJ2-3
v_call: TRBV28
clone_size: .
d_call: .
cdr3_aa: CASSTLSLGEADTQYF
cdr3_nt: TGTGCCAGCAGTACTCTTTCCCTAGGGGAGGCAGATACGCAGTATTTT

j_call: TRBJ2-2
v_call: TRBV7-9
clone_size: .
d_call: .
cdr3_aa: CASSLRDTGELFF
cdr3_nt: TGTGCCAGCAGCTTGAGAGACACCGGGGAGCTGTTTTTT

j_call: TRBJ2-7
v_call: TRBV5-1
clone_size: .
d_call: .
cdr3_aa: CASSLLAPGTYEQYF
cdr3_nt: TGCGCCAGCAGCTTGCTGGCGCCGGGGACCTACGAGCAGTACTTC

j_call: TRBJ1-3
v_call: TRBV19
clone_size: .
d_call: TRBD1
cdr3_aa: CASLTGHGTGNTIYF
cdr3_nt: TGTGCCAGTTTGACAGGGCATGGCACTGGAAACACCATATATTTT

j_call: TRBJ2-5
v_call: TRBV5-1
clone_size: .
d_call: TRBD2
cdr3_aa: CASSLGTGGETQYF
cdr3_nt: TGCGCCAGCAGCTTGGGGACGGGGGGAGAGACCCAGTACTTC

j_call: TRBJ2-7
v_call: TRBV7-9
clone_size: .
d_call: .
cdr3_aa: CASSLGFGVPYEQYF
cdr3_nt: TGTGCCAGCAGCTTAGGATTCGGGGTCCCCTACGAGCAGTACTTC

j_call: TRBJ2-3
v_call: TRBV30
clone_size: .
d_call: .
cdr3_aa: CALEESQGSRTDTQYF
cdr3_nt: TGTGCCCTAGAGGAATCTCAGGGAAGCCGCACAGATACGCAGTATTTT

j_call: TRBJ2-7
v_call: TRBV4-2
clone_size: .
d_call: .
cdr3_aa: CASSHQSSYEQYF
cdr3_nt: TGTGCCAGCAGCCACCAAAGCTCCTACGAGCAGTACTTC

j_call: TRBJ1-5
v_call: TRBV7-9
clone_size: few
d_call: .
cdr3_aa: CASSVRQGNQPQHF
cdr3_nt: TGTGCCAGCAGCGTCCGACAGGGCAATCAGCCCCAGCATTTT

j_call: TRBJ1-2
v_call: TRBV7-8
clone_size: once
d_call: .
cdr3_aa: CASSRSRTEKYGHTF
cdr3_nt: TGTGCCAGCAGCCGATCCCGGACAGAGAAATATGGCCACACCTTC

j_call: TRBJ1-5
v_call: TRBV7-6
clone_size: .
d_call: .
cdr3_aa: CASSLEADGGAQHF
cdr3_nt: TGTGCCAGCAGCTTAGAAGCGGACGGCGGTGCCCAGCATTTT

j_call: TRBJ1-6
v_call: TRBV6-1
clone_size: .
d_call: .
cdr3_aa: CASSDRGPYNSPLHF
cdr3_nt: TGTGCCAGCAGTGACAGGGGCCCCTATAATTCACCCCTCCACTTT

j_call: TRBJ2-7
v_call: TRBV10-3
clone_size: .
d_call: .
cdr3_aa: CAISETVSWYEQYF
cdr3_nt: TGTGCCATCAGTGAGACAGTGAGTTGGTACGAGCAGTACTTC

j_call: TRBJ2-7
v_call: TRBV28
clone_size: .
d_call: .
cdr3_aa: CASTPSRDYEQYF
cdr3_nt: TGTGCCAGCACCCCGAGCAGAGACTACGAGCAGTACTTC

j_call: TRBJ2-5
v_call: TRBV12-5
clone_size: .
d_call: .
cdr3_aa: CASGPSGMGTQYF
cdr3_nt: TGTGCTAGTGGTCCCTCGGGGATGGGGACCCAGTACTTC

j_call: TRBJ2-3
v_call: TRBV28
clone_size: .
d_call: TRBD2
cdr3_aa: CASRLGGAGTDTQYF
cdr3_nt: TGTGCCAGCAGGCTCGGGGGGGCGGGCACAGATACGCAGTATTTT

j_call: TRBJ1-1
v_call: TRBV7-9
clone_size: .
d_call: TRBD1
cdr3_aa: CASSSTSQGSEAFF
cdr3_nt: TGTGCCAGCAGCTCGACCTCACAGGGGTCTGAAGCTTTCTTT